Below, 18 T cell receptor beta chains from the same sample are listed, as sequenced in a study of vaccination effects on CD4 cells after COVID-19. This table comes from immunoSEQ multiplex PCR, and its TCRdb copy is limited to in-frame clones, with some not included. The sample carries around 68,000 clones, 75% to 85% recorded once. The antigens these receptors bind are not known. Using viral peptide pools, the ViraFEST assay grew out antigen-specific CD4+ T cells prior to sequencing. Investigators separated out CD4+ T cells once 10 days of culture had passed. Nucleocapsid antibodies stayed negative before and after vaccination, showing no earlier SARS-CoV-2 infection. The material was CD4+ T cells from PBMCs cultured with SARS-CoV-2 spike peptides, obtained before COVID-19 vaccination. These receptors originate from a human donor who received a COVID-19 vaccine.

The chain joins TRBV7-2 to TRBJ2-5; no reliable D call. With 5 bases removed from V and 3 bases from J, the gap between germline ends came to 10 bases. CDR3 size: 13 residues. Germline lookup yields CDR1 SGHTA and CDR2 FQGNSA. The CDR3 protein is CASSPDGKETQYF. DNA of the CDR3: TGTGCCAGCAGCCCGGACGGAAAAGAGACCCAGTACTTC.

This rearrangement joins TRBV28 to TRBJ1-1; D is ambiguous. V dropped 6 bases and J dropped 0 bases, with 17 bases sitting between them. CDR1 is MDHEN and CDR2 is SYDVKM in the germline V gene. The CDR3 is 16 amino acids. The CDR3 protein is CASSPLGTGMNTEAFF. The CDR3 nucleotides read TGTGCCAGCAGCCCTCTGGGCACGGGTATGAACACTGAAGCTTTCTTT.

The V call is TRBV29-1, the J call TRBJ1-1, with a weak D call TRBD1 (5 bases). V was cut by 2 bases and J by 6 bases, with 13 bases left in between. Germline CDR1 and CDR2: SQVTM and ANQGSEA. The CDR3 has 13 residues. The CDR3 region has the DNA TGCAGCGTTGAACTGTATAGGGGAGCTGAAGCTTTCTTT. Translating gives CSVELYRGAEAFF.

The chain combines TRBV11-2 with TRBJ1-2; TRBD1 matches at 11 bases. V lost 0 bases to trimming and J lost 0 bases; unmatched junction nucleotides: 6. Germline CDR1 reads SGHAT; CDR2 reads FQNNGV. The CDR3 sequence is 18 residues long. This chain's CDR3 is CASSLDLGTGGSNYGYTF. The CDR3 coding sequence is TGTGCCAGCAGCTTAGATCTGGGGACAGGGGGATCTAACTATGGCTACACCTTC. Using reference TRBV11-2 and TRBJ1-2 for the parts outside the CDR3, the full variable domain is EAGVAQSPRYKIIEKRQSVAFWCNPISGHATLYWYQQILGQGPKLLIQFQNNGVVDDSQLPKDRFSAERLKGVDSTLKIQPAKLEDSAVYLCASSLDLGTGGSNYGYTFGSGTRLTVV.

The chain carries TRBV19 and TRBJ2-3; tentatively, D is TRBD2 (6 bases). V lost 4 bases to trimming and J lost 10 bases, with 12 bases between them. This CDR3 is built from 12 residues. In germline, CDR1 is LNHDA, CDR2 SQIVND (reference sequence). DNA for the CDR3: TGTGCCAGTAGTAGAGGCGGGGCGTCGCAGTATTTT. It specifies CASSRGGASQYF.

The chain has TRBV30 and TRBJ2-1; D unclear. CDR1 and CDR2 from the germline V gene are GTSNPN and SVGIG (reference sequence). V was cut by 2 bases and J by 7 bases, with 21 bases left in between. There are 16 residues in the CDR3. The CDR3 bases are TGTGCCTGGAGTCCCCTACGTAGCCGGTCTGTGAATGAGCAGTTCTTC. Amino acid sequence: CAWSPLRSRSVNEQFF. The full variable domain, rest sourced from reference TRBV30 and TRBJ2-1, is SQTIHQWPATLVQPVGSPLSLECTVEGTSNPNLYWYRQAAGRGLQLLFYSVGIGQISSEVPQNLSASRPQDRQFILSSKKLLLSDSGFYLCAWSPLRSRSVNEQFFGPGTRLTVL.

This clone came up a few times. This CDR3 reads CASSLGQEPQHF. The CDR3 DNA reads as TGTGCCAGCAGCTTAGGACAAGAGCCCCAGCATTTT. This chain joins TRBV7-9 and TRBJ1-5, with D uncertain. The CDR3 runs 12 residues. The germline V gene encodes CDR1 SEHNR and CDR2 FQNEAQ (reference sequence). Trimming stripped 1 base from V and 8 bases from J, with 6 bases between.

The chain employs TRBV2 and TRBJ2-2; TRBD2 aligns across 7 bases. J gave up 0 bases and V 2 bases, and 3 bases lay outside the gene matches. The germline V gene encodes CDR1 SNHLY and CDR2 FYNNEI. CDR3 length: 16 residues. CDR3 protein: CASSEILAANTGELFF. Here the CDR3 DNA reads TGTGCCAGCAGTGAAATCCTAGCGGCGAACACCGGGGAGCTGTTTTTT.

The rearrangement joins TRBV2 to TRBJ2-2, with 9 positions matching TRBD2. The CDR3 loop spans 14 amino acids. Germline assignment: CDR1 SNHLY and CDR2 FYNNEI. J lost 4 bases, V lost 7 bases, and 4 bases had no gene match. CDR3 nucleotides: TGTGCCAGCACCAGGACTAGCGCCACCGGGGAGCTGTTTTTT. Residues: CASTRTSATGELFF.

This sequence joins TRBV5-1 and TRBJ1-6, with D possibly being TRBD1 (5 bases). V gave up 7 bases and J gave up 8 bases, with 19 bases separating them. In germline, CDR1 is SGHRS, CDR2 YFSETQ. This CDR3 contains 15 residues. The CDR3 loop reads CASSPEGRADSPLHF. For the CDR3, the DNA is TGCGCCAGCTCGCCGGAGGGCAGGGCTGATTCACCCCTCCACTTT.

J is TRBJ1-5 and V is TRBV27; no clear D. V was shortened by 3 bases and J by 7 bases, with 19 bases between the two germline ends. Germline loops: CDR1 MNHEY, CDR2 SMNVEV (reference sequence). The CDR3 has 16 residues. The CDR3 sequence: CASSLRAEGGQQPQHF. The CDR3 nucleotides are TGTGCCAGCAGTTTGCGAGCAGAGGGTGGGCAACAGCCCCAGCATTTT.

This clone has only one observation. The chain joins TRBV5-1 to TRBJ2-1, with 7 positions matching TRBD1. Germline CDR1 is SGHRS and CDR2 is YFSETQ. V lost 0 bases and J lost 1; bases outside the gene matches: 4. This CDR3 is built from 16 residues. In DNA, the CDR3 is TGCGCCAGCAGCTTGGGAGGGGGCAGGTCCTACAATGAGCAGTTCTTC. This gives the protein CASSLGGGRSYNEQFF.

The chain recombines TRBV29-1 with TRBJ2-3; either TRBD1 or TRBD2 may supply D (6 bases each). The CDR3 contains 13 residues. The germline V and J ends were trimmed by 5 bases and 3 bases, with 12 bases remaining between them. CDR1 and CDR2 (germline): SQVTM, ANQGSEA. The CDR3 DNA is TGCAGCGTTCGATGGGGGGCAACAGATACGCAGTATTTT. Residues: CSVRWGATDTQYF.

The rearrangement joins TRBV6-2 or TRBV6-3 to TRBJ2-7; a weak D match, TRBD1 (6 bases). Germline V gene lookup returns CDR1 MNHEY and CDR2 SVGEGT. Trimming left V 6 bases short and J 4 bases short, with 13 bases between. This CDR3 has 13 amino acids. The CDR3 here is CASSKDRPYEQYV. The CDR3 region has the DNA TGTGCCAGCAGCAAAGACAGGCCGTACGAGCAGTACGTC.

With regard to this clone: The junction departs from germline at one end; a sequencing error may be responsible. The chain couples TRBV7-7 to TRBJ2-1; TRBD2 matches at 8 bases. The CDR3 is 16 amino acids. Germline V gives CDR1 SSHAT, CDR2 FNYEAQ (reference sequence). CDR3 DNA: TGTGCCAGCAGCCTAGCCGTTTCGGGGGGGTACAATGAGCAGTTCTTC. It codes for CASSLAVSGGYNEQFF.

The genes are TRBV24-1 and TRBJ2-6, with 9 bases fitting TRBD1. Trimming cost V 3 bases and J 1 base; bases outside gene matches: 6. CDR1 is KGHDR, CDR2 SFDVKD, per germline. The CDR3 extends over 18 amino acids. The CDR3 loop reads CATSDPGTGISGANVLTF. As DNA, the CDR3 is TGTGCCACCAGTGATCCCGGGACAGGGATTTCTGGGGCCAACGTCCTGACTTTC.

The chain carries TRBV24-1 and TRBJ2-7; weak D call: TRBD1 (5 bases). V was shortened by 4 bases and J by 3 bases, with 24 bases between the two germline ends. CDR1 is KGHDR and CDR2 is SFDVKD in the germline V gene. This CDR3 spans 18 amino acids. CDR3 amino acids: CATSDRTPDKQMGYEQYV. CDR3 nucleotide sequence: TGTGCCACCAGTGACCGCACCCCGGACAAACAGATGGGCTACGAGCAGTACGTC.

The rearrangement links TRBV28 to TRBJ2-5; D gene unclear. This CDR3 is built from 15 residues. Between the trimmed V and J ends, which lost 3 bases and 2 bases, there was a span of 13 bases. Germline CDR1 MDHEN, CDR2 SYDVKM. The chain's CDR3 is CASSFAHGGQETQYF. CDR3 nucleotides: TGTGCCAGCAGTTTTGCGCACGGTGGACAAGAGACCCAGTACTTC.